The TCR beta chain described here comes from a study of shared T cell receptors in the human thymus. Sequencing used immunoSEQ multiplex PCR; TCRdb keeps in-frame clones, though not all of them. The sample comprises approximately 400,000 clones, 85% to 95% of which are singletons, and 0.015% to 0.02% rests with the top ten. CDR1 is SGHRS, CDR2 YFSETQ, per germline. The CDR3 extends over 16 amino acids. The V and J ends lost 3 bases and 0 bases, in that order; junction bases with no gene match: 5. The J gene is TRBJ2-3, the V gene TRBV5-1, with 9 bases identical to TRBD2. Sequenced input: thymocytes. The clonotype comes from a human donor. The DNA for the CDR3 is TGCGCCAGCAGCTCTGGTACTAGCGGGAGCACAGATACGCAGTATTTT. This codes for CASSSGTSGSTDTQYF. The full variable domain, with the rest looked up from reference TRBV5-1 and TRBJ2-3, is KAGVTQTPRYLIKTRGQQVTLSCSPISGHRSVSWYQQTPGQGLQFLFEYFSETQRNKGNFPGRFSGRQFSNSRSEMNVSTLELGDSALYLCASSSGTSGSTDTQYFGPGTRLTVL.